The 17 T cell receptor beta chains listed next were all sequenced from one sample in a study of human T cells and chemical hapten exposure. As to time point: patch test 2, 6 weeks after DPC sensitization. Sample treatment: therapeutic diphenylcyclopropenone sensitization with weekly scalp DPC. One entry per CDR3 protein results from TCRdb running MiXCR on the RACE reads. The sample has some 82,000 distinct CDR3 sequences, less than 8% seen once. Material: whole blood, obtained in connection with sensitization to the hapten diphenylcyclopropenone (DPC). These receptors came from a woman aged 25 to 39 with alopecia areata. Some clones in this sample may be carry-over from other donors' samples.

At least ten counts were recorded for this clonotype. The chain couples TRBV5-1 to TRBJ2-5; D is uncertain. In germline, CDR1 is SGHRS, CDR2 YFSETQ. The CDR3 loop spans 13 amino acids. V lost 5 bases and J lost 5, with 13 bases in between. CDR3: CASRVIQLETQYF. The CDR3 nucleotides read TGCGCCAGCAGAGTCATCCAGCTTGAGACCCAGTACTTC.

In its sample, this clonotype was seen many times. The chain joins TRBV7-3 to TRBJ2-1, with no clear D. Between the trimmed V and J ends, which lost 2 bases and 5 bases, there was a span of 7 bases. The CDR3 extends over 13 amino acids. The germline CDR1 and CDR2 sequences are SGHTA and FQGTGA. CDR3 bases: TGTGCCAGCAGCTTAGTTCGGGACAATGAGCAGTTCTTC. It encodes CASSLVRDNEQFF.

V and J are TRBV25-1 and TRBJ2-7; D remains ambiguous. V dropped 6 bases and J dropped 3 bases, with 9 bases sitting between them. The germline V gene has CDR1 MGHDK and CDR2 SYGVNS. This CDR3 spans 12 amino acids. The CDR3 bases are TGTGCCAGCAGGTCCGACAACTACGAGCAGTACTTC. Translating gives CASRSDNYEQYF.

The chain links TRBV2 to TRBJ2-7; TRBD1 agrees at 7 bases. This CDR3 is built from 14 residues. Germline V gene lookup returns CDR1 SNHLY and CDR2 FYNNEI. The trim removed 8 bases at V and 0 bases at J, leaving 7 bases unmatched. CDR3 residues: CASLFWDSSYEQYF. The CDR3 DNA reads TGTGCCAGCCTATTCTGGGACAGCTCCTACGAGCAGTACTTC.

This clonotype was seen at least ten times. The V gene is TRBV29-1, the J gene TRBJ1-1; D not certain. Trimming cost V 4 bases and J 5 bases, with 11 bases left between them. Germline CDR1 SQVTM, CDR2 ANQGSEA. The CDR3 is 12 residues long. CDR3 loop: CSVGETRTEAFF. For the CDR3, the DNA is TGCAGCGTTGGTGAAACGAGGACTGAAGCTTTCTTT.

The chain links TRBV6-6 to TRBJ1-1; D gene uncertain. Trimming took 2 bases from V and 6 from J, leaving 13 bases between them. This CDR3 spans 14 amino acids. Germline CDR1 MNHNY, CDR2 SVGAGI (reference sequence). CDR3 nucleotides: TGTGCCAGCAGTTACCCTTCTGGTCTCGCTGAAGCTTTCTTT. Translation gives CASSYPSGLAEAFF.

The chain recombines TRBV25-1 with TRBJ2-5; D is possibly TRBD1 (6 bases). Between the trimmed V and J ends, which lost 4 bases and 1 base, there was a span of 13 bases. CDR1 MGHDK and CDR2 SYGVNS come from the germline V gene. The CDR3 spans 15 residues. The CDR3 protein is CASSVSGAPQETQYF. CDR3 nucleotides: TGTGCCAGCAGTGTATCAGGGGCACCCCAAGAGACCCAGTACTTC.

This clonotype was seen a few times. The chain is built from TRBV14 and TRBJ1-1; the D gene is possibly TRBD1 (6 bases). The length of the CDR3 is 18 residues. Germline CDR1 SGHDN, CDR2 FVKESK. The V and J ends lost 3 bases and 7 bases respectively, with 27 bases between them. CDR3 sequence reads: CASSHPRSPTDSRGEAFF. The CDR3 DNA is TGTGCCAGCAGCCACCCCAGGTCCCCGACGGACAGTCGCGGTGAAGCTTTCTTT. Based on the CDR3 plus reference TRBV14 and TRBJ1-1, the full variable domain is EAGVTQFPSHSVIEKGQTVTLRCDPISGHDNLYWYRRVMGKEIKFLLHFVKESKQDESGMPNNRFLAERTGGTYSTLKVQPAELEDSGVYFCASSHPRSPTDSRGEAFFGQGTRLTVV.

The V and J genes are TRBV12-3 or TRBV12-4 and TRBJ1-1; 12 bases align to TRBD1. V shed 2 bases and J 2 bases; nucleotides not matched to a gene: 6. The CDR3 is made up of 17 amino acids. Here the CDR3 reads CASSLRGTGGDNTEAFF. The CDR3 nucleotides read TGTGCCAGCAGTTTAAGGGGGACAGGGGGCGATAACACTGAAGCTTTCTTT.

In this sample, this clonotype turned up a few times. The V and J genes are TRBV29-1 and TRBJ2-1, with unresolved D. The CDR3 contains 15 residues. Germline CDR1 SQVTM, CDR2 ANQGSEA. The germline V and J ends were trimmed by 6 bases and 8 bases, with 23 bases remaining between them. CDR3: CSVSTRREVEDEQFF. The CDR3 nucleotides are TGCAGCGTCTCGACAAGGCGTGAGGTCGAGGATGAGCAGTTCTTC.

This clonotype was counted at least ten times. This chain joins TRBV29-1 and TRBJ1-2; 11 bases match TRBD1. V trimming: 7 bases; J trimming: 8 bases; junction bases outside the gene matches: 15. The CDR3 runs to 15 residues. The V gene's germline CDR1 is SQVTM and CDR2 ANQGSEA. The CDR3 DNA reads TGCAGCGCTACACCAACGGGACAGGGGGTAGACGGCTACACCTTC. Residues: CSATPTGQGVDGYTF.

The chain recombines TRBV29-1 with TRBJ1-1; D not resolved. The CDR3 is made up of 14 amino acids. CDR1 is SQVTM and CDR2 is ANQGSEA in the germline V gene. Trimming pared 3 bases from V and 2 bases from J, leaving 13 bases between. The CDR3 coding sequence is TGCAGCGTTGAGTCAGGACCCATCAACACTGAAGCTTTCTTT. Translating gives CSVESGPINTEAFF.

Many counts were recorded for this clonotype. The chain is built from TRBV20-1 and TRBJ1-2; tentative D call: TRBD1 (5 bases). This CDR3 spans 12 amino acids. Deletions cut 7 bases from V and 2 bases from J, with 11 bases between. Per germline, CDR1 DFQATT and CDR2 SNEGSKA (reference sequence). The CDR3 coding sequence is TGCAGTGTCACTGACAGAAACTATGGCTACACCTTC. Translated: CSVTDRNYGYTF.

This clonotype was observed at least ten times. This sequence joins TRBV19 and TRBJ1-6, with D possibly being TRBD1 (6 bases). With 3 bases removed from V and 7 bases from J, the gap between germline ends came to 19 bases. The CDR3 has 17 amino acids. Germline-derived CDR1 and CDR2 are LNHDA and SQIVND (reference sequence). The CDR3 protein is CASSIRGSQGMNSPLHF. The CDR3, as DNA: TGTGCCAGTAGTATTAGGGGGTCGCAAGGGATGAATTCACCCCTCCACTTT.

Only a few counts were recorded for this clonotype. The rearrangement uses TRBV12-3 or TRBV12-4 and TRBJ1-5; 9 bases agree with TRBD1. CDR3 length: 14 amino acids. V shed 5 bases and J 5 bases; nucleotides not matched to a gene: 4. CDR3 DNA sequence: TGTGCCAGCAGTCGGGACAGGGTAGATCAGCCCCAGCATTTT. It specifies CASSRDRVDQPQHF.

This clonotype was recorded many times. The J gene is TRBJ2-3, the V gene TRBV5-1, with 9 bases lining up with TRBD1. In germline, CDR1 is SGHRS, CDR2 YFSETQ. V gave up 1 base and J gave up 5 bases; unmatched junction bases: 2. The CDR3 totals 14 residues. CDR3 residues: CASSLPDRGDTQYF. DNA of the CDR3: TGCGCCAGCAGCTTGCCGGACAGGGGAGATACGCAGTATTTT.

The chain has TRBV19 and TRBJ2-5; D unresolved. The V end was cut by 7 bases, the J end by 2 bases, with 17 bases between. CDR3 length: 15 amino acids. The germline gives CDR1 LNHDA, CDR2 SQIVND (reference sequence). The CDR3 protein is CASTDRGVKQETQYF. The CDR3 region has the DNA TGTGCCAGTACCGACCGAGGAGTGAAACAAGAGACCCAGTACTTC.